This record concerns one TCR beta chain sequence. Its antigen is not yet known. No much larger clone exists at a distance of one base, and base qualities are not known. The CDR3 runs 17 residues from the cysteine to the phenylalanine. The kept DNA is CDR3 alone, 51 bases in frame from the first base. The germline V gene (reference sequence) supplies CDR1 SEHNR and CDR2 FQNEAQ. V lost 5 bases and J lost 4 bases, and the count of bases not matched to a germline gene is 14. The data were taken from a study of T cell changes during pregnancy in multiple sclerosis (dated by TCRdb to the late 2010s). About the study as a whole: In women with multiple sclerosis, the researchers looked at how the T cell repertoire shifted as pregnancy progressed.

Library method: the immunoSEQ multiplex PCR assay. Entries here come from immuneACCESS through TCRdb and include only in-frame sequences with V and J called. Some clones fail to appear in such tables; in the studies checked, an unresolved V gene covers under half of the shortfall, and the cause of the remainder is unknown. The sample table contains more than 40,000 clones; only one count was recorded for roughly 90% of them. Approximately 1.5% of the sample comes from the top ten. Recombination connected TRBV7-9 to TRBJ2-1; TRBD1 matches 7 bases in the middle. Sequences were derived from peripheral blood, sampled in the first trimester of pregnancy. The receptor was derived from a female donor in good health, enrolled as a control in a pregnancy study. The CDR3 corresponds to CASSREKLWGQYNEQFF. The sequenced DNA is TGTGCCAGCAGCCGCGAAAAGTTATGGGGACAGTACAATGAGCAGTTCTTC.